This T cell receptor (beta chain) was retrieved from a study of OX40 agonist ivuxolimab in advanced cancers. Turning to the study itself: The patients got ivuxolimab, which is an agonistic anti-OX40 (CD134) antibody. Points from the study as a whole: The average count of expanded clones was higher among CD8+ T cells than among CD4+. Among the lowest peripheral clonal expansion occurred in 0.1-3.0 mg/kg partial responders.

As concerns this clone: The antigen remains unidentified.

No patient had autoimmune disease or received systemic immunosuppression. The assay was immunoSEQ multiplex PCR, and TCRdb's table has in-frame clones only and misses some. The profile shows 60,000 to 90,000 clones, 80% to 85% of them singletons. The CDR3 spans 14 residues. V lost 6 bases to trimming and J lost 6 bases; unmatched junction nucleotides: 6. Germline CDR1 reads SGHTA; CDR2 reads FQGTGA. The receptor comes from an adult with an advanced solid tumor such as melanoma, head and neck, liver or kidney cancer. The specimen was CD4+ or CD8+ T cells sorted from blood, collected in a trial of the OX40 agonist ivuxolimab. The rearrangement joins TRBV7-3 to TRBJ2-1, with 9 bases aligning to TRBD1. CDR3 bases: TGTGCCAGCAGGGGACAGGGTCGGGGCAATGAGCAGTTCTTC. This translates into CASRGQGRGNEQFF.